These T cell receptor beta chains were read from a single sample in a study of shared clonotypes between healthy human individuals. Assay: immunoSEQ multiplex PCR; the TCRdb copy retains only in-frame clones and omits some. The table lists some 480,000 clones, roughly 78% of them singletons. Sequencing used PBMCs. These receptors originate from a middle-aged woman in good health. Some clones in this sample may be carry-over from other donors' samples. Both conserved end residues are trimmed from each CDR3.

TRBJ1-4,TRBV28,ASSPPFEKLF
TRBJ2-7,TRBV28,ASSSLAGQGSYEQY
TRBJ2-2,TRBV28,ASSPPTSDGELF
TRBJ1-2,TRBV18,ASSPQGSVANYGYT
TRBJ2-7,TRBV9,ASSPLGGGGSYEQY
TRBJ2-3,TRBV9,ASSNPGGASGTDTQY
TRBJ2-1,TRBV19,ASSPIPVPYNEQF
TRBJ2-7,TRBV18,ASSPVSAYEQY
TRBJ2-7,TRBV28,ASSFGTSGSYEQY
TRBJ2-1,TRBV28,ASSERTSGRGRVDEQF
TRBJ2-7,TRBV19,ASSINGLAGGSQLY
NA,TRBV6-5,ASSRRQRNQPQY
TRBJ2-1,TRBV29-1,SATRGVGTEQF
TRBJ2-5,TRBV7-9,ASSVWTGQETQY
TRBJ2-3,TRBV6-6,ASSYRTPYTDTQY
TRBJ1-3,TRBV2,ASSEYSGLSGNTIY
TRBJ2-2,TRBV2,ASSNRWEGGELF
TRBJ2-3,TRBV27,ASRPVAGASTDTQY
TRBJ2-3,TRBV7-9,ASSLGGYTDTQY
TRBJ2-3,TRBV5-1,ASSGDRVGSTDTQY
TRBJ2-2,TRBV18,ASSPTGQGAGELF
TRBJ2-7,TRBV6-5,ASRKPTGTHEQY
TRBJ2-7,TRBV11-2,ASSLGTSSYEQY
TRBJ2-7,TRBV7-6,ASSQTGPPYEQY
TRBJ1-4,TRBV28,ASSPGWAPNEKLF
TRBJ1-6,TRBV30,AWNRGNSPLH
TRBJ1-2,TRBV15,ATSRGGASYGYT
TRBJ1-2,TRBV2,ASSELRGYGGYT
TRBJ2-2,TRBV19,ASLAGTGELF
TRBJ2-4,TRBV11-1,ASSPGVAKNIQY
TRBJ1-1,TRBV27,ASSLSRRHTEAF
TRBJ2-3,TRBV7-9,ASSKLDRSNTQY
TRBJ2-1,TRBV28,ASSHLANPSYNEQF
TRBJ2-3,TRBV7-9,ASSLDGGDTDTQY
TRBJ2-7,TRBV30,AWRRTGGEPYEQY
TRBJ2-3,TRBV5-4,ASSSGLAEGADTQY
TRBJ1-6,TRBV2,ASRGGPGYNSPIH
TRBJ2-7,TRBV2,ASSERRYEQY
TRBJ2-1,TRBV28,ASTPAGTSRQF
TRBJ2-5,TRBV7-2,ASSLREGTQY
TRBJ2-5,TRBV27,ASSPLAGVAGETQY
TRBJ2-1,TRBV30,AWTETNGNEQF
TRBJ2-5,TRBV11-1,ASSLSSARQETQY
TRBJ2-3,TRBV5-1,ASSLALGADTQY
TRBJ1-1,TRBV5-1,ASSLTEMGNTEAF
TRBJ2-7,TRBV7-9,ASSFRGYEQY
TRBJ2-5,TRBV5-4,ATMPWQGETQY
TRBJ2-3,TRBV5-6,ASSPDRAQDTQY
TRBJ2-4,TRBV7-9,ASSQDTVQNIQY
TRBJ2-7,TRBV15,ATSRDGAREQY
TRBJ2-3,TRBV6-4,ASQRSSGSGADTQY
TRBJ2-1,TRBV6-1,ASRTSLNNEQF
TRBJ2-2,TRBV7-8,ASSLFIVPGTSGKRYTGELF
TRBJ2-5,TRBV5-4,ASSYELAGLETQY
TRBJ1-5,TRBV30,AWSVRSNQPQH
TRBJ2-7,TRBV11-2,ASSLLSGAYEQY
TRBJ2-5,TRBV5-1,ASSPGLAGVETQY
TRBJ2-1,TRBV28,ASRPDTSSYNEQF
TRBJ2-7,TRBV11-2,ASSLDLAGTLGAYEQY